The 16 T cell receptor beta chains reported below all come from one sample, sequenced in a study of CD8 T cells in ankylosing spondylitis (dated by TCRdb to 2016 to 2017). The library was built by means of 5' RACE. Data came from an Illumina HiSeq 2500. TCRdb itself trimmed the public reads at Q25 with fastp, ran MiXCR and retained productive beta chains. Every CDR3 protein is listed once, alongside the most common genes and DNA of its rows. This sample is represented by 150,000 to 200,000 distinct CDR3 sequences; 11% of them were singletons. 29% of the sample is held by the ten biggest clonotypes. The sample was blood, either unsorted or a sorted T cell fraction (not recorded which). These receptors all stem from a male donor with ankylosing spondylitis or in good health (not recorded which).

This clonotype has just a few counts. The CDR3: CSVLTGLGAEAFF. The CDR3 DNA reads TGCAGCGTACTTACAGGGCTGGGGGCTGAAGCTTTCTTT. This chain links TRBV29-1 with TRBJ1-1; the D gene is possibly TRBD1 (6 bases). The CDR3 is 13 residues long. V was cut by 6 bases and J by 6 bases, with 17 bases left in between. CDR1 SQVTM and CDR2 ANQGSEA come from the germline V gene.

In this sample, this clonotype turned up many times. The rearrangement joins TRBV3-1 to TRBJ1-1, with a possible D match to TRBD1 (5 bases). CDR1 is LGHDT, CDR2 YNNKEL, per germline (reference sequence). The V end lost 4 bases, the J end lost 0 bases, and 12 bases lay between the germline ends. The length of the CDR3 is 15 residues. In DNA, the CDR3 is TGTGCCAGCAGCCTCGTCGGGGGTATGAACACTGAAGCTTTCTTT. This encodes CASSLVGGMNTEAFF.

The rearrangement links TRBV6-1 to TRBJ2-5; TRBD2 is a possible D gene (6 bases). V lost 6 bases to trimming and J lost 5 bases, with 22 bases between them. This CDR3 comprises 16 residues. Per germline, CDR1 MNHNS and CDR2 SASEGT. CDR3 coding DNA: TGTGCCAGCAGCGGCCGAGGGCGGGGATATCGGGAGACCCAGTACTTC. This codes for CASSGRGRGYRETQYF.

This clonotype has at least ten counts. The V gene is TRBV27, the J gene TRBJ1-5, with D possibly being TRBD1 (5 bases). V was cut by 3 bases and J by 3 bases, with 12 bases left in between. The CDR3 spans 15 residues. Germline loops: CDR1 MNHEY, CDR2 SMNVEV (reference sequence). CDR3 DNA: TGTGCCAGCAGTTTCGGGGGAATTACCAATCAGCCCCAGCATTTT. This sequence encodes CASSFGGITNQPQHF.

CDR3 coding DNA: TGTGCCAGCAGCCCACGGACATCTATGAACACTGAAGCTTTCTTT. It translates to CASSPRTSMNTEAFF. J is TRBJ1-1 and V is TRBV11-3; the D gene is possibly TRBD1 (5 bases). This CDR3 has 15 residues. Per germline, CDR1 SGHNT and CDR2 YENEEA. V gave up 5 bases and J gave up 0 bases, with 13 bases separating them. Based on the CDR3 plus reference TRBV11-3 and TRBJ1-1, the full variable domain is EAGVVQSPRYKIIEKKQPVAFWCNPISGHNTLYWYLQNLGQGPELLIRYENEEAVDDSQLPKDRFSAERLKGVDSTLKIQPAELGDSAVYLCASSPRTSMNTEAFFGQGTRLTVV.

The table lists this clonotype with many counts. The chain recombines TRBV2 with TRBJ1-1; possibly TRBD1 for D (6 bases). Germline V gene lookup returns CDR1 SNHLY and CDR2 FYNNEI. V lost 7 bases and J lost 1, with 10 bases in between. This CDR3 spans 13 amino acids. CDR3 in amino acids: CASNKGGNTEAFF. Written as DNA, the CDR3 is TGTGCCAGCAATAAAGGGGGGAACACTGAAGCTTTCTTT.

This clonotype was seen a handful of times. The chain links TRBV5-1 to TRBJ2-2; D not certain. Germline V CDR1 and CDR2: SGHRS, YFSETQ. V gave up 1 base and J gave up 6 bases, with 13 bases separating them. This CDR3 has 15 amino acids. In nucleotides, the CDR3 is TGCGCCAGCAGCTTGATTGATCCGGAAGCCGGGGAGCTGTTTTTT. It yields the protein CASSLIDPEAGELFF.

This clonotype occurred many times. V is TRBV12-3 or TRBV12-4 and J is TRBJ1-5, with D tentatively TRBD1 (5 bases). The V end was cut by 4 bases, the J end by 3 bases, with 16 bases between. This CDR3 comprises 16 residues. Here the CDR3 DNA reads TGTGCCAGCAGTTCCCGGCAGGGCGAGGTCAATCAGCCCCAGCATTTT. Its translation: CASSSRQGEVNQPQHF.

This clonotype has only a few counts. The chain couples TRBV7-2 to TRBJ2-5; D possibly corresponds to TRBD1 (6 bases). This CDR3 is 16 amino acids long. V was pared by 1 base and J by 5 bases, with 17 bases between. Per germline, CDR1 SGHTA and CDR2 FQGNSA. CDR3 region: CASSLVSAGEYETQYF. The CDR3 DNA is TGTGCCAGCAGCTTAGTATCGGCAGGGGAGTACGAGACCCAGTACTTC. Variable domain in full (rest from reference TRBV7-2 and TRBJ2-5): GAGVSQSPSNKVTEKGKDVELRCDPISGHTALYWYRQSLGQGLEFLIYFQGNSAPDKSGLPSDRFSAERTGGSVSTLTIQRTQQEDSAVYLCASSLVSAGEYETQYFGPGTRLLVL.

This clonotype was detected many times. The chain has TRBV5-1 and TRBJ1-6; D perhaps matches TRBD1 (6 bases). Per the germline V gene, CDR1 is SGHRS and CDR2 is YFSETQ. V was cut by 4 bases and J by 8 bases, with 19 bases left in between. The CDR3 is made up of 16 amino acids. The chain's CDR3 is CASSNTGSRGYSPLHF. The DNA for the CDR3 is TGCGCCAGCAGCAACACAGGGAGTAGGGGGTATTCACCCCTCCACTTT. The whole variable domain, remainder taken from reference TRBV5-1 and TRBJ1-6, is KAGVTQTPRYLIKTRGQQVTLSCSPISGHRSVSWYQQTPGQGLQFLFEYFSETQRNKGNFPGRFSGRQFSNSRSEMNVSTLELGDSALYLCASSNTGSRGYSPLHFGNGTRLTVT.

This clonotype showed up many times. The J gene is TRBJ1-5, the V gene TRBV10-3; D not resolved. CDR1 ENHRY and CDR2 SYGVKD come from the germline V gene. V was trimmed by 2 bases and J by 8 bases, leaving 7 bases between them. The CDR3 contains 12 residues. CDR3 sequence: CAISEPAEPQHF. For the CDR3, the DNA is TGTGCCATCAGTGAGCCGGCGGAGCCCCAGCATTTT.

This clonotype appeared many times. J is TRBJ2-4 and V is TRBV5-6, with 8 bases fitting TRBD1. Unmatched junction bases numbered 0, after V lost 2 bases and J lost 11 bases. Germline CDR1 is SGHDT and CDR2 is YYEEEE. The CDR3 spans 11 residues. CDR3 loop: CASSLQGVQYF. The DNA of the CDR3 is TGTGCCAGCAGCTTACAGGGGGTTCAGTACTTC.

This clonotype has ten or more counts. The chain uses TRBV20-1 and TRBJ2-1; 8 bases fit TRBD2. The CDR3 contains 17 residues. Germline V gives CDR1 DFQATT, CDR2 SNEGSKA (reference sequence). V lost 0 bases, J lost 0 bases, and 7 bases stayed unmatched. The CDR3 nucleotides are TGCAGTGCTAGAGATCTCTGGCGGGGGGTCTCCTACAATGAGCAGTTCTTC. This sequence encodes CSARDLWRGVSYNEQFF.

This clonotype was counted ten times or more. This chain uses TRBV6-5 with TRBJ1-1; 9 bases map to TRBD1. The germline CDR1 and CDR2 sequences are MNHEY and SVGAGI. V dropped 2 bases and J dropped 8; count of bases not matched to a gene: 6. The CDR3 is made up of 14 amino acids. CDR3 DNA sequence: TGTGCCAGCAGTTACATGGGACAGGGTAGGGAAGCTTTCTTT. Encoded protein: CASSYMGQGREAFF.

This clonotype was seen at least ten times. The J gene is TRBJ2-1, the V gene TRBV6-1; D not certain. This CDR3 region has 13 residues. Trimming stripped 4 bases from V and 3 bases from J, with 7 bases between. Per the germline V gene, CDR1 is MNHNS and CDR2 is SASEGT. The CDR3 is CASSGTLYNEQFF. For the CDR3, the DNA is TGTGCCAGCAGTGGGACCCTCTACAATGAGCAGTTCTTC.

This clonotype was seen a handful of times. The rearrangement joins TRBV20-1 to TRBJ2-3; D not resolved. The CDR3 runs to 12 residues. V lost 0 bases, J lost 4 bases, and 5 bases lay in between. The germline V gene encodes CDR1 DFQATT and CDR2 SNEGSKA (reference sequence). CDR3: CSARDNPDTQYF. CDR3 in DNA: TGCAGTGCTAGAGATAACCCAGATACGCAGTATTTT.